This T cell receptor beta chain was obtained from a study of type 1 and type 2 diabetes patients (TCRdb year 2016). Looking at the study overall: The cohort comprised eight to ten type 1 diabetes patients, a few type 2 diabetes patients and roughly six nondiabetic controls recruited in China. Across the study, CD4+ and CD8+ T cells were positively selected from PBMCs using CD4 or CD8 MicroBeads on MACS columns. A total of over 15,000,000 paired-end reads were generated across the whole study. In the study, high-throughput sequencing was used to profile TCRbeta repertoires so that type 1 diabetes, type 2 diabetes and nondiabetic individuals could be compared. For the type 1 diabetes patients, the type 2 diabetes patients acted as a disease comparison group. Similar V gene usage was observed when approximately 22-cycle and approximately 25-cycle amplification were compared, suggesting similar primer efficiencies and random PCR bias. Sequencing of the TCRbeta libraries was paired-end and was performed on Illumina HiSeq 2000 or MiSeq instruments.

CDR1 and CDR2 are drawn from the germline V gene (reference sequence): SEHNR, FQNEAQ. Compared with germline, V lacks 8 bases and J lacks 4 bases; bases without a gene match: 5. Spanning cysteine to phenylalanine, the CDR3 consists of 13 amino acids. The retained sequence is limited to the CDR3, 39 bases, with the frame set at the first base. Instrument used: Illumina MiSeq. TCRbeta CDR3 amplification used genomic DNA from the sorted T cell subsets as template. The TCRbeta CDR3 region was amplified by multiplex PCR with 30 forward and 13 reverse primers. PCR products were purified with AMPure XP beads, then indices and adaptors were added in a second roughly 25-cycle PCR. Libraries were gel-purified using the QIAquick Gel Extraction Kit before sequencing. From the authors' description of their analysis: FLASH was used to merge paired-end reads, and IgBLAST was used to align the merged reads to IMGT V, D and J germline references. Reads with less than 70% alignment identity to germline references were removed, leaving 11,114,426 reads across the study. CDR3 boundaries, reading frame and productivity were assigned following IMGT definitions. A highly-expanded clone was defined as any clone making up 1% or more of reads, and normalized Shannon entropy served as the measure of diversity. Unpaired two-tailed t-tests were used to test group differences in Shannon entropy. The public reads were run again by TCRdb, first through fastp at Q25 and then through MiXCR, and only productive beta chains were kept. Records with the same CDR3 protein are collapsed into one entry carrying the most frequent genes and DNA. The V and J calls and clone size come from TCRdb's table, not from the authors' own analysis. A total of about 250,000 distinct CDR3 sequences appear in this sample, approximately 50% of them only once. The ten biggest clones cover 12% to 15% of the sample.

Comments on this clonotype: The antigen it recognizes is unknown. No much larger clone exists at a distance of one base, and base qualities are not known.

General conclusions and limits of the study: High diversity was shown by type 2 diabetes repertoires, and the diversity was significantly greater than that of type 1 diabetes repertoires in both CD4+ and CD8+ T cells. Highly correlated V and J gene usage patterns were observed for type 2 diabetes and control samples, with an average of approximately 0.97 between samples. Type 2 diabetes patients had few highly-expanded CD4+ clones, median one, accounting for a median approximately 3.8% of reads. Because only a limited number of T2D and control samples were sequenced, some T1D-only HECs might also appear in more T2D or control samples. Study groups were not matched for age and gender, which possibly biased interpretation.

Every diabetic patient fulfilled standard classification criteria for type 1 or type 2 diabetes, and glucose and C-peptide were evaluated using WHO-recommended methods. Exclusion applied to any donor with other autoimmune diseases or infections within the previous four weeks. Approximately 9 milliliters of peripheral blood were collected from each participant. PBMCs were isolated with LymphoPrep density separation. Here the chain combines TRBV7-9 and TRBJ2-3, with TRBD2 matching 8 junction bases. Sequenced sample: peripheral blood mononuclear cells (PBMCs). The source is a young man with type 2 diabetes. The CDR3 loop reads CASFSGASDTQYF. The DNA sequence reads TGTGCCAGCTTTAGCGGGGCCTCAGATACGCAGTATTTT.